These 28 T cell receptor beta chains originate from one sample sequenced in a study of cytomegalovirus exposure and HLA in healthy donors. 60 Vbeta and 13 Jbeta primers were used in PCR. Sequencing was performed with immunoSEQ multiplex PCR; in TCRdb, only in-frame clones are kept and a portion is missing. The sample totals 70,000 or so clones. The sample consisted of PBMCs. All receptors derive from a man in his forties in good health and CMV-seronegative.

The V and J genes are TRBV7-9 and TRBJ1-1; 7 bases are shared with TRBD1. Germline V gives CDR1 SEHNR, CDR2 FQNEAQ (reference sequence). The CDR3 spans 15 residues. The junction had 11 bases not matched to a gene; V was cut back by 6 bases and J by 4 bases. The CDR3 here is CASRQGSSEGTEAFF. CDR3 bases: TGTGCCAGCAGACAGGGGAGCAGCGAAGGCACTGAAGCTTTCTTT.

The chain is built from TRBV30 and TRBJ2-2, with D possibly being TRBD1 (5 bases). The CDR3 runs to 14 residues. The germline V gene has CDR1 GTSNPN and CDR2 SVGIG (reference sequence). The germline V and J ends were trimmed by 1 base and 4 bases, with 10 bases remaining between them. The DNA of the CDR3 is TGTGCCTGGAGTGGCTGGGGCATCACCGGGGAGCTGTTTTTT. This encodes CAWSGWGITGELFF.

The genes are TRBV7-9 and TRBJ2-5; TRBD2 matches at 16 bases. V lost 5 bases to trimming and J lost 5 bases; unmatched junction nucleotides: 8. CDR3 length equals 17 residues. The V gene's germline CDR1 is SEHNR and CDR2 FQNEAQ (reference sequence). This chain's CDR3 is CASSPGTSGGAWETQYF. CDR3 coding DNA: TGTGCCAGCAGCCCAGGGACTAGCGGGGGGGCCTGGGAGACCCAGTACTTC.

V and J are TRBV7-8 and TRBJ2-3; tentative D call: TRBD1 (6 bases). This CDR3 is 18 amino acids long. Germline CDR1 reads SGHVS; CDR2 reads FQNEAQ. Between the trimmed V and J ends, which lost 5 bases and 1 base, there was a span of 22 bases. CDR3 nucleotide sequence: TGTGCCAGCAGCACCAACAGGGTACCCCCCTCGGGCACAGATACGCAGTATTTT. Translating it yields CASSTNRVPPSGTDTQYF.

The V gene is TRBV11-2, the J gene TRBJ2-7; 8 nucleotides line up with TRBD1. This CDR3 has 15 amino acids. Trimming removed 5 bases from V and 1 base from J; junction bases left unmatched: 7. Germline CDR1 is SGHAT and CDR2 is FQNNGV. CDR3 loop: CASSPGTGPSYEQYF. In nucleotides, the CDR3 is TGTGCCAGCAGCCCCGGGACAGGACCATCCTACGAGCAGTACTTC.

The V gene is TRBV19, the J gene TRBJ2-7, with D possibly TRBD2 on 6 matching bases. This CDR3 region has 14 residues. The germline V gene encodes CDR1 LNHDA and CDR2 SQIVND (reference sequence). V dropped 4 bases and J dropped 6 bases, with 16 bases sitting between them. This chain's CDR3 is CASSNRDRRGEQYF. The CDR3 DNA reads TGTGCCAGTAGTAATCGGGACCGGAGGGGCGAGCAGTACTTC.

CDR3 protein: CASSETGTTSTDTQYF. The CDR3 bases are TGTGCCAGCAGTGAAACAGGGACCACTAGCACAGATACGCAGTATTTT. V and J are TRBV2 and TRBJ2-3; D may be TRBD1 (6 bases). Germline lookup yields CDR1 SNHLY and CDR2 FYNNEI. V shed 2 bases and J shed 0 bases, with 12 bases lying between them. The CDR3 extends over 16 amino acids.

The chain recombines TRBV9 with TRBJ1-4; 7 bases fit TRBD1. The germline V gene has CDR1 SGDLS and CDR2 YYNGEE. This CDR3 region has 15 residues. The V segment lost 2 bases and the J segment 7 bases; nucleotides outside the gene matches: 8. In DNA form, the CDR3 reads TGTGCCAGCAGCGTGACAGGGACATCAGGTGAAAAACTGTTTTTT. Translated: CASSVTGTSGEKLFF.

Comment on this clone: The identical CDR3 is also encoded by other nucleotide sequences in the sample. This chain uses TRBV29-1 with TRBJ1-1; D is unclear. V was shortened by 0 bases and J by 7 bases, with 9 bases between the two germline ends. The germline gives CDR1 SQVTM, CDR2 ANQGSEA. The CDR3 sequence is 12 residues long. The CDR3 bases are TGCAGCGTTGAAGATCGGGGAAATGAAGCTTTCTTT. Its protein is CSVEDRGNEAFF.

The CDR3: CASSPQVDSFYNSPLHF. The CDR3 bases are TGTGCCAGCAGCCCTCAGGTAGACAGTTTCTATAATTCACCCCTCCACTTT. The chain joins TRBV5-5 to TRBJ1-6; maybe TRBD1 (5 bases). Germline V CDR1 and CDR2: SGHKS, YYEKEE (reference sequence). The V end was cut by 4 bases, the J end by 3 bases, with 17 bases between. The CDR3 is 17 amino acids.

This chain connects TRBV6-1 to TRBJ2-7; a weak D match, TRBD1 (5 bases). CDR3 length: 14 residues. Deletions cut 3 bases from V and 4 bases from J, with 13 bases between. Germline V CDR1 and CDR2: MNHNS, SASEGT. The CDR3 bases are TGTGCCAGCAGTGATAGGGGTCCCCCATACGAGCAGTACTTC. Translation gives CASSDRGPPYEQYF.

This sequence joins TRBV19 and TRBJ2-1; tentative D call: TRBD2 (7 bases). V gave up 4 bases and J gave up 9 bases, with 22 bases separating them. The CDR3 runs 16 residues. CDR1 is LNHDA and CDR2 is SQIVND in the germline V gene (reference sequence). Here the CDR3 DNA reads TGTGCCAGTAGTACCTCTTCCGGGGGGCATTTGAGTGAGCAGTTCTTC. Amino acid sequence: CASSTSSGGHLSEQFF.

The chain has TRBV5-4 and TRBJ2-3; 13 nucleotides match TRBD2. Germline V gives CDR1 SGHNT, CDR2 YYREEE (reference sequence). The CDR3 runs 16 residues. The junction had 3 bases not matched to a gene; V was cut back by 4 bases and J by 1 base. CDR3 sequence: CASSGGTSGGTDTQYF. The CDR3 DNA reads as TGTGCCAGCAGCGGAGGGACTAGCGGGGGCACAGATACGCAGTATTTT.

V gene TRBV30 combines with J gene TRBJ1-5; the match to TRBD1 covers 10 bases. J was trimmed by 2 bases and V by 2 bases; bases with no gene match: 6. The germline CDR1 and CDR2 sequences are GTSNPN and SVGIG (reference sequence). This CDR3 is built from 16 residues. In DNA, the CDR3 is TGTGCCTGGAGTATGTCCGGGACAGGGGGCAATCAGCCCCAGCATTTT. Its protein product is CAWSMSGTGGNQPQHF.

The genes are TRBV7-9 and TRBJ1-5, with D tentatively TRBD1 (6 bases). Trimming removed 4 bases from V and 7 bases from J, with 11 bases in between. The CDR3 consists of 13 residues. CDR1 and CDR2 (germline): SEHNR, FQNEAQ (reference sequence). The chain's CDR3 is CASSSTGSQPQHF. As DNA, the CDR3 is TGTGCCAGCAGCTCAACAGGGAGCCAGCCCCAGCATTTT.

The genes are TRBV25-1 and TRBJ2-7; TRBD1 is a possible D gene (6 bases). V lost 6 bases to trimming and J lost 4 bases, with 13 bases between them. CDR1 is MGHDK and CDR2 is SYGVNS in the germline V gene. The CDR3 spans 13 residues. This CDR3 reads CASSPTGRYEQYF. In DNA, the CDR3 is TGTGCCAGCAGCCCTACAGGGAGATACGAGCAGTACTTC.

The chain has TRBV6-5 and TRBJ2-7, with D possibly being TRBD2 (5 bases). Germline CDR1 reads MNHEY; CDR2 reads SVGAGI. Trimming removed 10 bases at V and 5 bases at J, with 18 bases between. The CDR3 sequence is 13 residues long. The DNA of the CDR3 is TGTGCCATGGGAGAGGCCGACCCCCACGAGCAGTACTTC. Amino acids: CAMGEADPHEQYF.

The rearrangement uses TRBV5-1 and TRBJ2-1; 9 bases align to TRBD2. This CDR3 is built from 19 residues. Trimming removed 0 bases from V and 0 bases from J; junction bases left unmatched: 10. Per germline, CDR1 SGHRS and CDR2 YFSETQ. CDR3 nucleotide sequence: TGCGCCAGCAGCTTGGGTGCGGCGGGGGGGCCTCTCTCCTACAATGAGCAGTTCTTC. Encoded protein: CASSLGAAGGPLSYNEQFF.

This chain uses TRBV2 with TRBJ2-7; 10 bases match TRBD1. The CDR3 sequence is 16 residues long. The germline CDR1 and CDR2 sequences are SNHLY and FYNNEI. J gave up 3 bases and V 8 bases, and 13 bases lay outside the gene matches. CDR3 in DNA: TGTGCCAGCGCCTCAATTCGGACAGGGGGAAACTACGAGCAGTACTTC. Protein product: CASASIRTGGNYEQYF. Looking up the rest from reference TRBV2 and TRBJ2-7 gives the full variable domain: EPEVTQTPSHQVTQMGQEVILRCVPISNHLYFYWYRQILGQKVEFLVSFYNNEISEKSEIFDDQFSVERPDGSNFTLKIRSTKLEDSAMYFCASASIRTGGNYEQYFGPGTRLTVT.

This chain connects TRBV19 to TRBJ1-5, with unresolved D. V shed 2 bases and J shed 7 bases, with 15 bases lying between them. The germline V gene encodes CDR1 LNHDA and CDR2 SQIVND (reference sequence). The CDR3 length is 15 residues. The CDR3 DNA reads as TGTGCCAGTAGTATATCCGGCTTCCCTAGCCAGCCCCAGCATTTT. This sequence encodes CASSISGFPSQPQHF.

The DNA for the CDR3 is TGTGCCACAATACAGGGTTTTGGGTCACCCCTCCACTTT. Protein: CATIQGFGSPLHF. The genes are TRBV6-1 and TRBJ1-6; perhaps TRBD1 as D (6 bases). Germline V gene lookup returns CDR1 MNHNS and CDR2 SASEGT. The V and J ends lost 10 bases and 10 bases respectively, with 17 bases between them. The CDR3 loop spans 13 amino acids.

The genes are TRBV9 and TRBJ2-4; 8 positions match TRBD1. V shed 3 bases, J shed 7 bases, and the junction held 3 bases outside the gene matches. Germline loops: CDR1 SGDLS, CDR2 YYNGEE. The CDR3 is made up of 13 amino acids. The DNA of the CDR3 is TGTGCCAGCAGCGCAGACAGGGGTAACATTCAGTACTTC. It is translated as CASSADRGNIQYF.

The J gene is TRBJ2-7, the V gene TRBV28, with 10 bases that match TRBD1. The germline V gene has CDR1 MDHEN and CDR2 SYDVKM. The length of the CDR3 is 15 residues. V trimming: 5 bases; J trimming: 1 base; junction bases outside the gene matches: 5. The CDR3 region is CASSVPGQGSYEQYF. The DNA of the CDR3 is TGTGCCAGCAGTGTTCCGGGACAGGGGTCCTACGAGCAGTACTTC.

The chain combines TRBV6-6 with TRBJ1-5; tentative D call: TRBD1 (6 bases). This CDR3 comprises 16 residues. The germline V and J ends were trimmed by 0 bases and 4 bases, with 13 bases remaining between them. Germline V lookup: CDR1 MNHNY, CDR2 SVGAGI (reference sequence). The CDR3 coding sequence is TGTGCCAGCAGTTACTCGACCTCAGGGGAAAATCAGCCCCAGCATTTT. Residues: CASSYSTSGENQPQHF.

This sequence joins TRBV7-9 and TRBJ1-1, with 8 bases fitting TRBD1. The V and J ends lost 6 bases and 3 bases, in that order; junction bases with no gene match: 3. This CDR3 comprises 13 residues. The V gene's germline CDR1 is SEHNR and CDR2 FQNEAQ (reference sequence). The CDR3 region has the DNA TGTGCCAGCAGGCAGACAGGGGACACTGAAGCTTTCTTT. As protein: CASRQTGDTEAFF. Full variable domain (rest looked up from reference TRBV7-9 and TRBJ1-1): DTGVSQNPRHKITKRGQNVTFRCDPISEHNRLYWYRQTLGQGPEFLTYFQNEAQLEKSRLLSDRFSAERPKGSFSTLEIQRTEQGDSAMYLCASRQTGDTEAFFGQGTRLTVV.

The rearrangement joins TRBV10-3 to TRBJ2-3; 9 positions match TRBD2. Germline assignment: CDR1 ENHRY and CDR2 SYGVKD. Unmatched junction bases numbered 9, after V lost 5 bases and J lost 3 bases. This CDR3 contains 16 residues. The CDR3 DNA sequence: TGTGCCATCAGTTCAAGGGGCGGGGGGGAGACAGATACGCAGTATTTT. Translation gives CAISSRGGGETDTQYF.

The chain couples TRBV25-1 to TRBJ1-1, with a tentative D call TRBD1 (5 bases). Germline V gene data show CDR1 as MGHDK and CDR2 as SYGVNS. V dropped 7 bases and J dropped 11 bases, with 17 bases sitting between them. The CDR3 covers 12 residues. CDR3 amino acids: CASNLGGGSAFF. The CDR3 coding sequence is TGTGCCAGCAACCTGGGGGGAGGATCGGCTTTCTTT.

This rearrangement joins TRBV6-5 to TRBJ1-2; D might be TRBD1 (5 bases). Looked up from germline, CDR1 is MNHEY and CDR2 is SVGAGI. V lost 6 bases and J lost 1, with 12 bases in between. The CDR3 runs to 14 residues. The CDR3 DNA follows: TGTGCCAGCAGACCCCCGACAGTTAACTATGGCTACACCTTC. It encodes CASRPPTVNYGYTF.